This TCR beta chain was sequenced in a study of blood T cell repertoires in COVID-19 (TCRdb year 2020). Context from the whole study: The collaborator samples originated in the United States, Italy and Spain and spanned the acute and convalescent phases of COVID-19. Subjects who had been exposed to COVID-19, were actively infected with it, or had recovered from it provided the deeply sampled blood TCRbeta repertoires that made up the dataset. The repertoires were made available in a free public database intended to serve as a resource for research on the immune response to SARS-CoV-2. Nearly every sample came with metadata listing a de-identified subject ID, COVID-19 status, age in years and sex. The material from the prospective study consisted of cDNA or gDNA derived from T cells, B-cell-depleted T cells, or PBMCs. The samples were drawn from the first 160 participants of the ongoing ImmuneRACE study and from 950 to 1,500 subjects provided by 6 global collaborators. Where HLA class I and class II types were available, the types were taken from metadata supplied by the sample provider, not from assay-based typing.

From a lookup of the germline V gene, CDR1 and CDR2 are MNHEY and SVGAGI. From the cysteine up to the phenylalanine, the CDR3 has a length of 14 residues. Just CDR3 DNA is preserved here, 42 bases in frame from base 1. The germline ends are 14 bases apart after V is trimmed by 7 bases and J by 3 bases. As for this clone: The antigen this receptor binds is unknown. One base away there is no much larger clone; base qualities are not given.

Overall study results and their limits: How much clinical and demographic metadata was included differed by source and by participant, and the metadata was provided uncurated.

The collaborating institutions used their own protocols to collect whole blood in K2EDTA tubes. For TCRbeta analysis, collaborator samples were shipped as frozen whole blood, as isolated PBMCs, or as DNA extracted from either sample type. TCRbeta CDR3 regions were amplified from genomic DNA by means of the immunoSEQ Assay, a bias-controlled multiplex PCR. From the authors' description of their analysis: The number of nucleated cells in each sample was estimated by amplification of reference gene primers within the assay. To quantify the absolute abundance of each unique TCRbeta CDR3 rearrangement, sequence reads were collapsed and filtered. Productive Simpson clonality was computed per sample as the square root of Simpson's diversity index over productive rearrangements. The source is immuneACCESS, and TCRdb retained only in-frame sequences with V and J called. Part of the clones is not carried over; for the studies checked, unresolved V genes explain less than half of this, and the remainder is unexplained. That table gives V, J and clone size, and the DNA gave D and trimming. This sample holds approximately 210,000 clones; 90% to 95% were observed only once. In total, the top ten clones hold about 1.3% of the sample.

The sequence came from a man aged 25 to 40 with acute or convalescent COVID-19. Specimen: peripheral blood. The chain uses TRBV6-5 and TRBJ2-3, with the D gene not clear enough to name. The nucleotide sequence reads TGTGCCAGCATCTCCCTGGGCAGGACAGATACGCAGTATTTT. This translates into CASISLGRTDTQYF.